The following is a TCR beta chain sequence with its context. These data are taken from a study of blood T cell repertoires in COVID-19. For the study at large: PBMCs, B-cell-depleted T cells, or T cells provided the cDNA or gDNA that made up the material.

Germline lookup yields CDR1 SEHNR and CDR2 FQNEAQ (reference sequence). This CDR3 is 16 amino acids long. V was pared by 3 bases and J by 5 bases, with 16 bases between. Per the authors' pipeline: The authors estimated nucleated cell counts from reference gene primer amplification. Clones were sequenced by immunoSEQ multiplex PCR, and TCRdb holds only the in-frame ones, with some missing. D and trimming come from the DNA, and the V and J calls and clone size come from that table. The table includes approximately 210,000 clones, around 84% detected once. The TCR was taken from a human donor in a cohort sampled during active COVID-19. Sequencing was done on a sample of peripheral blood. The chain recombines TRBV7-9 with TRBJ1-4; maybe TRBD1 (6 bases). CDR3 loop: CASSLRREQGNEKLFF. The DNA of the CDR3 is TGTGCCAGCAGCTTGCGAAGGGAACAGGGAAATGAAAAACTGTTTTTT.